This TCR beta chain came from a study of OX40 agonist ivuxolimab in advanced cancers. Regarding the complete study: Ivuxolimab, which targeted the costimulatory receptor OX40 (CD134), was an agonistic, fully human IgG2 monoclonal antibody. The paper describes the monotherapy dose-escalation part (N of about 47 patients) of the phase I trial of ivuxolimab. Partial responses were achieved by three dose-escalation patients, of whom one had hepatocellular carcinoma and two had cutaneous melanoma. Peripheral TCRbeta sequencing was intended to test whether TCR sequence diversity was altered and clonal T-cell expansion was caused by ivuxolimab. Intravenous ivuxolimab was administered to patients every 2 weeks at six dose levels: 0.01, 0.1, 0.3, 1.5, 3 and 10 mg/kg. Patients were allowed to have had prior anti-PD-1, anti-PD-L1 or anti-CTLA-4 therapy, and around two fifths of the dose-escalation patients had been treated with checkpoint inhibitors. A male proportion of roughly 85% and a mean age of approximately 55 years, ranging from about 23 to 90, were recorded for the dose-escalation cohort. Among the roughly 50 dose-escalation patients, approximately 20 had hepatocellular carcinoma, 15 or so melanoma, 9 renal cell carcinoma and 9 head and neck cancer.

The full study reports these points: Low levels of normalized T-cell clonal expansion were also seen in some patients who did not respond. On average, CD8+ T cells showed more expanded clones than CD4+ T cells after ivuxolimab. In partial responders in the 0.1-3.0 mg/kg groups, normalized peripheral clonal expansion was found to be among the lowest, especially among CD8+ T cells. Clonal expansion of both CD4+ and CD8+ blood T cells was observed from baseline to week 6 at doses 0.1 to 3.0 mg/kg. Antigen specificity was not determined for the clonally expanded peripheral T cells.

Worth noting for this clone: Its antigen remains unidentified. No base-level quality is on record; no much larger clone is a single base apart.

Genomic DNA was extracted from sorted cells for sequencing of the TCRbeta CDR3 region. The immunoSEQ Assay was used to sequence the TCRbeta CDR3 regions. TCRdb's version of the immuneACCESS table is confined to in-frame rearrangements and falls short of the full clone set. An unresolved V gene accounts for under half of the shortfall where checked; the remainder is of unknown origin. A total of 90,000 or so clones appear in this sample, around nine tenths of them only once. Jointly, the top ten make up 2% to 3% of the sample. Patients with a history of autoimmune disease or receiving systemic immunosuppression were excluded from the trial. Peripheral blood for TCR sequencing was drawn from every dose cohort at baseline, at cycle 4 day 1 and at cycle 7 day 1. The samples were taken from a phase I, first-in-human, multicenter, open-label dose-escalation trial of ivuxolimab. Adults with locally advanced or metastatic melanoma, renal cell, hepatocellular, or head and neck squamous cell carcinoma were enrolled in the trial. Before TCR sequencing, CD4+ T cells and CD8+ T cells from peripheral blood were sorted into separate populations.

The CDR3, cysteine through phenylalanine, is 14 amino acids long. Here the CDR3 DNA is all that survives: 42 bases in frame from base 1. CDR1 and CDR2 were assigned from the germline V gene (reference sequence) as LNHNV and YYDKDF. V is pared back by 1 base and J by 6 bases, with 12 bases lying between the germline termini. The chain links TRBV15 with TRBJ1-1; TRBD1 is possibly the D segment (6 matching bases). The sequenced sample was CD4+ or CD8+ T cells sorted from blood, obtained in a trial of the OX40 agonist ivuxolimab. This sequence originates from an adult with an advanced solid tumor such as melanoma, head and neck, liver or kidney cancer. The CDR3 sequence is CATSRAQGSAEAFF. The sequenced DNA: TGTGCCACCAGCAGAGCCCAGGGGAGCGCTGAAGCTTTCTTT. Extended through the reference TRBV15 and TRBJ1-1 proteins, this CDR3 yields the full variable domain: DAMVIQNPRYQVTQFGKPVTLSCSQTLNHNVMYWYQQKSSQAPKLLFHYYDKDFNNEADTPDNFQSRRPNTSFCFLDIRSPGLGDTAMYLCATSRAQGSAEAFFGQGTRLTVV.